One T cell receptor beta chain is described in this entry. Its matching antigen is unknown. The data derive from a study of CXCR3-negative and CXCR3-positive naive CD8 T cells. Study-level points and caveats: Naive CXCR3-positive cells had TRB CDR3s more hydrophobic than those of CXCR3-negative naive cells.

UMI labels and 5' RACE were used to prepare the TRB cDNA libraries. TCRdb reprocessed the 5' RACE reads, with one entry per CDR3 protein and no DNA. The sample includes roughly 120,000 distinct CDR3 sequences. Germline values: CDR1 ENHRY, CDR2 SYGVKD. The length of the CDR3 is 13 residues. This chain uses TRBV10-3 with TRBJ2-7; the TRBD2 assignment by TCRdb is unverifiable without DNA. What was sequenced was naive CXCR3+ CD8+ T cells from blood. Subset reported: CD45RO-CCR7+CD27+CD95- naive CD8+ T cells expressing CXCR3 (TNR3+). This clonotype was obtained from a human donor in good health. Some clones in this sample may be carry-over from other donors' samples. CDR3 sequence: CATEPGLSYEQYF.